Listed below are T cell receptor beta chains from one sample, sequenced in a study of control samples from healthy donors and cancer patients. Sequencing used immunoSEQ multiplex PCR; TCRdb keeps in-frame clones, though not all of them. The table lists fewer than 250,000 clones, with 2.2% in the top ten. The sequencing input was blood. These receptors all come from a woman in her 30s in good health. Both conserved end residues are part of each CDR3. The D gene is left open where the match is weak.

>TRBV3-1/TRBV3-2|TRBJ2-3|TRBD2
CASSPPPLAGGPSRDTQYF
TGTGCCAGCAGCCCCCCCCCACTAGCGGGGGGGCCTTCAAGAGATACGCAGTATTTT
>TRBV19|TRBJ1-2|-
CASSISESYGYTF
TGTGCCAGTAGTATATCGGAATCCTATGGCTACACCTTC
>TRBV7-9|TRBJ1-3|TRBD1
CASSLRERGRRTSGNTIYF
TGTGCCAGCAGCTTACGAGAAAGGGGGCGAAGAACTTCTGGAAACACCATATATTTT
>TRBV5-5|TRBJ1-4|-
CASSLGWDGNEKLFF
TGTGCCAGCAGCCTAGGGTGGGACGGGAACGAAAAACTGTTTTTT
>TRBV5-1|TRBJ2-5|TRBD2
CASSLYTGGGDQGTQYF
TGCGCCAGCAGCTTATATACTGGCGGGGGGGACCAAGGGACCCAGTACTTC
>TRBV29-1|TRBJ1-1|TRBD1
CSAHIRDSMNTEAFF
TGCAGCGCTCACATCCGGGACAGCATGAACACTGAAGCTTTCTTT
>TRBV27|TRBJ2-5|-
CASSLSRRETQYF
TGTGCCAGCAGTTTATCTCGGCGGGAGACCCAGTACTTC
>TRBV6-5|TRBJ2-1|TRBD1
CASSYLAPSGGNEQFF
TGTGCCAGCAGTTACTTAGCCCCCTCAGGGGGCAATGAGCAGTTCTTC
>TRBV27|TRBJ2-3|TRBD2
CASSHKPGLASTDTQYF
TGTGCCAGCAGTCATAAACCGGGACTAGCCAGCACAGATACGCAGTATTTT
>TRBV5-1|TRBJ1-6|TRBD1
CASSGGQDAYNSPLHF
TGCGCCAGCAGCGGGGGACAGGACGCCTATAATTCACCCCTCCACTTT
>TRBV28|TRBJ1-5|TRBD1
CATLTGENQPQHF
TGTGCCACCCTTACAGGGGAGAATCAGCCCCAGCATTTT
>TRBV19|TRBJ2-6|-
CASSDITGANVLTF
TGTGCCAGTAGCGACATTACTGGGGCCAACGTCCTGACTTTC
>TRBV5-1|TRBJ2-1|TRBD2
CASSAAGGLLNEQFF
TGCGCCAGCAGCGCAGCGGGGGGCCTTTTAAATGAGCAGTTCTTC
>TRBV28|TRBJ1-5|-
CASRLTNQPQHF
TGTGCCAGCAGACTTACGAATCAGCCCCAGCATTTT
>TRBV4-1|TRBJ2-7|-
CASSLGGPLSYEQYF
TGCGCCAGCAGCCTTGGAGGGCCGCTTTCCTACGAGCAGTACTTC
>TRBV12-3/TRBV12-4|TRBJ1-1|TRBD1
CASKIQGSTEAFF
TGTGCCAGCAAAATACAGGGGAGCACTGAAGCTTTCTTT
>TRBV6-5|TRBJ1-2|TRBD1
CASSYSSQGAVYGYTF
TGTGCCAGCAGTTACTCGAGTCAGGGGGCTGTTTATGGCTACACCTTC
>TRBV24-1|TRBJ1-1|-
CATSIRERTEAFF
TGTGCCACCAGCATACGGGAGAGGACTGAAGCTTTCTTT
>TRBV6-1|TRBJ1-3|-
CASSDGVSGNTIYF
TGTGCCAGCAGTGATGGGGTCTCTGGAAACACCATATATTTT
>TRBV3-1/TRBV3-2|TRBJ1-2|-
CASAQGPYGYTF
TGTGCCAGCGCCCAGGGGCCCTATGGCTACACCTTC